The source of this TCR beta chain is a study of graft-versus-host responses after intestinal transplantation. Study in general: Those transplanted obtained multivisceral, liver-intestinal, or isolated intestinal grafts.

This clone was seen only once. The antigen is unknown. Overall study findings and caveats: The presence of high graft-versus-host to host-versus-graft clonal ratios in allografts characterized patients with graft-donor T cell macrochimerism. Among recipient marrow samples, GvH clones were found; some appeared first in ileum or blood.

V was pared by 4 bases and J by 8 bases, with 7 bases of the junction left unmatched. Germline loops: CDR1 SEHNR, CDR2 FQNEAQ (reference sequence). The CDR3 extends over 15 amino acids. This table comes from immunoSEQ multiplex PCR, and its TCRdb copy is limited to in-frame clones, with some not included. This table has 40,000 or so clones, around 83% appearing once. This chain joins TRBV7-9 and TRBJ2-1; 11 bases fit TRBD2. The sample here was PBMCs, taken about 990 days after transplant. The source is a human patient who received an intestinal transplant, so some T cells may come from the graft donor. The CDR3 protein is CASSSTSGRLDEQFF. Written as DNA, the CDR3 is TGTGCCAGCAGCTCCACTAGCGGGAGATTGGATGAGCAGTTCTTC.